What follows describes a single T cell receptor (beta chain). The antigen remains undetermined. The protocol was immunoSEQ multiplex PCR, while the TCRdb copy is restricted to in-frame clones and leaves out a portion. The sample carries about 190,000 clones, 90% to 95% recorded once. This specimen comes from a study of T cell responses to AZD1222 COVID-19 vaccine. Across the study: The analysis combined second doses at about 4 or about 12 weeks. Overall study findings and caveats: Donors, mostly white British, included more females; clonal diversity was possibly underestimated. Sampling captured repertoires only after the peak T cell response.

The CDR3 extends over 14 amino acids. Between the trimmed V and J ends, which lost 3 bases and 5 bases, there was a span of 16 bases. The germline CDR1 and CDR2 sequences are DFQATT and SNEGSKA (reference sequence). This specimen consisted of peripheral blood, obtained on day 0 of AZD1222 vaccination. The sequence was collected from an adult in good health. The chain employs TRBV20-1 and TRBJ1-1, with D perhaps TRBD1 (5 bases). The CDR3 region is CSASGPGDGTEAFF. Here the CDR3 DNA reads TGCAGTGCTAGTGGGCCGGGGGATGGAACTGAAGCTTTCTTT.